The 21 T cell receptor beta chains below were found in one sample sequenced in a study of cytomegalovirus exposure and HLA in healthy donors. The PCR employed 60 Vbeta primers together with 13 Jbeta primers. Generated by immunoSEQ multiplex PCR, the TCRdb table keeps only in-frame clones and is missing some. The data show about 150,000 clones, 75% to 80% seen once. Sequencing was done on a sample of PBMCs. The receptor source for this set is a woman aged 25 to 39 in good health and CMV-seronegative.

The chain carries TRBV11-2 and TRBJ1-2, with a weak D call TRBD1 (6 bases). The CDR3 is made up of 15 amino acids. Germline assignment: CDR1 SGHAT and CDR2 FQNNGV. With 5 bases removed from V and 2 bases from J, the gap between germline ends came to 15 bases. CDR3 loop: CASSRGAELNYGYTF. The CDR3 DNA reads TGTGCCAGCAGCCGGGGGGCAGAATTAAACTATGGCTACACCTTC.

The chain joins TRBV20-1 to TRBJ1-1; D not certain. In germline, CDR1 is DFQATT, CDR2 SNEGSKA (reference sequence). The CDR3 contains 11 residues. The V end was cut by 5 bases, the J end by 8 bases, with 12 bases between. CDR3 amino acids: CSAPPELEAFF. The CDR3 bases are TGCAGTGCTCCGCCGGAGTTGGAAGCTTTCTTT.

This clone was counted only a few times. This chain links TRBV25-1 with TRBJ2-2, with D unclear. The CDR3 totals 14 residues. The germline V and J ends were trimmed by 1 base and 1 base, with 4 bases remaining between them. Germline-derived CDR1 and CDR2 are MGHDK and SYGVNS. The CDR3 loop is CASSESQNTGELFF. The DNA of the CDR3 is TGTGCCAGCAGTGAATCCCAGAACACCGGGGAGCTGTTTTTT.

The chain is built from TRBV1 and TRBJ2-2; the D call in the table, TRBD2, was not verified against the DNA. TRBV1 is an annotated pseudogene. This CDR3 comprises 15 residues. The CDR3: CTSSQGGFTTWELFF. The CDR3 DNA sequence: TGCACCAGCAGCCAAGGCGGGTTTACCACCTGGGAGCTGTTTTTT.

The gene calls are TRBV27 and TRBJ1-5, with D tentatively TRBD1 (5 bases). The CDR3 totals 14 residues. Germline-derived CDR1 and CDR2 are MNHEY and SMNVEV (reference sequence). With 4 bases removed from V and 8 bases from J, the gap between germline ends came to 15 bases. The CDR3 sequence is CASSSQGVFEPQHF. In DNA form, the CDR3 reads TGTGCCAGCAGTTCCCAGGGTGTTTTTGAGCCCCAGCATTTT.

This chain links TRBV11-2 with TRBJ1-1; the match to TRBD1 covers 8 bases. There are 16 residues in the CDR3. CDR1 and CDR2 from the germline V gene are SGHAT and FQNNGV. After removal of 2 bases from V and 1 base from J, the junction contained 6 bases not matched to a gene. CDR3 sequence reads: CASSLLGGTGNTEAFF. In nucleotides, the CDR3 is TGTGCCAGCAGCTTACTCGGGGGGACAGGGAACACTGAAGCTTTCTTT.

This clone showed up just once. The V and J genes are TRBV6-1 and TRBJ2-1, with 10 bases identical to TRBD1. CDR3 length: 15 amino acids. CDR1 MNHNS and CDR2 SASEGT come from the germline V gene. The trim removed 5 bases at V and 4 bases at J, leaving 5 bases unmatched. CDR3 region: CASSSRDRGYNEQFF. In nucleotides, the CDR3 is TGTGCCAGCAGTTCCCGGGACAGGGGATACAATGAGCAGTTCTTC.

This clone is a singleton in its sample. One end of the junction is discordant with germline, which a read error may explain. This chain connects TRBV7-7 to TRBJ2-2; D is undetermined. Germline lookup yields CDR1 SSHAT and CDR2 FNYEAQ (reference sequence). CDR3 length equals 15 residues. The CDR3 DNA sequence: TGTGCTAGCAGCCCGAGTGTCGTCCCCGGCGGGGAGCTGTTTTTT. Translated: CASSPSVVPGGELFF.

V gene TRBV5-4 combines with J gene TRBJ2-7; D is perhaps TRBD1 (6 bases). Germline V gene data show CDR1 as SGHNT and CDR2 as YYREEE (reference sequence). The V end lost 0 bases, the J end lost 2 bases, and 12 bases lay between the germline ends. This CDR3 has 15 residues. DNA of the CDR3: TGTGCCAGCAGCTTGGAGGGCAGGGGCGCCTACGAGCAGTACTTC. Translation gives CASSLEGRGAYEQYF. Full variable domain (remainder filled in from reference TRBV5-4 and TRBJ2-7): ETGVTQSPTHLIKTRGQQVTLRCSSQSGHNTVSWYQQALGQGPQFIFQYYREEENGRGNFPPRFSGLQFPNYSSELNVNALELDDSALYLCASSLEGRGAYEQYFGPGTRLTVT.

The chain carries TRBV27 and TRBJ1-2; 12 nucleotides match TRBD1. Losses at the gene ends were 4 bases for V and 7 bases for J; bases not matched to a gene: 7. CDR3 length equals 15 residues. Germline loops: CDR1 MNHEY, CDR2 SMNVEV (reference sequence). CDR3 DNA sequence: TGTGCCAGCAGTTCTAGCGGGACAGGGGGCTCTGGCTACACCTTC. Its translation: CASSSSGTGGSGYTF.

The chain links TRBV6-6 to TRBJ2-5, with 10 positions matching TRBD1. Germline CDR1 MNHNY, CDR2 SVGAGI (reference sequence). The CDR3 length is 16 residues. The V and J ends lost 5 bases and 2 bases, in that order; junction bases with no gene match: 8. The CDR3 region is CASSGSGDRGQETQYF. DNA for the CDR3: TGTGCCAGCAGTGGAAGTGGGGACAGGGGACAAGAGACCCAGTACTTC.

The J gene is TRBJ1-6, the V gene TRBV2; 8 bases are a match to TRBD1. The V gene's germline CDR1 is SNHLY and CDR2 FYNNEI. Trimming took 3 bases from V and 7 from J; bases not matched to a gene: 5. CDR3 length: 15 residues. CDR3 nucleotide sequence: TGTGCCAGCAGTGACAGGACAGGGTCAAATTCACCCCTCCACTTT. Protein: CASSDRTGSNSPLHF.

In its sample, this clone was seen once. The rearrangement uses TRBV27 and TRBJ1-1; TRBD1 aligns across 8 bases. The CDR3 length is 15 residues. V lost 0 bases to trimming and J lost 4 bases; unmatched junction nucleotides: 4. The germline V gene has CDR1 MNHEY and CDR2 SMNVEV (reference sequence). This CDR3 is CASSLSPGQGTEAFF. The CDR3 region has the DNA TGTGCCAGCAGTTTATCGCCAGGACAGGGCACTGAAGCTTTCTTT.

The chain has TRBV6-5 and TRBJ1-5; possible D gene TRBD1, 6 bases. This CDR3 has 15 residues. Germline CDR1 reads MNHEY; CDR2 reads SVGAGI. The V and J ends lost 6 bases and 4 bases respectively, with 16 bases between them. CDR3 sequence (DNA): TGTGCCAGCAGAATAGGGGGGGTGGGAAATCAGCCCCAGCATTTT. Protein product: CASRIGGVGNQPQHF.

The chain recombines TRBV29-1 with TRBJ2-7; 9 bases are shared with TRBD1. This CDR3 comprises 13 residues. CDR1 SQVTM and CDR2 ANQGSEA come from the germline V gene. J gave up 2 bases and V 5 bases, and 4 bases lay outside the gene matches. This CDR3 reads CSVTGGLAYEQYF. CDR3 bases: TGCAGCGTTACAGGGGGCCTGGCCTACGAGCAGTACTTC.

The chain combines TRBV30 with TRBJ1-1; TRBD1 agrees at 8 bases. CDR1 and CDR2 (germline): GTSNPN, SVGIG (reference sequence). Trimming removed 4 bases from V and 5 bases from J; junction bases left unmatched: 6. CDR3 length equals 13 residues. CDR3 in amino acids: CAWTGQGRTEAFF. CDR3 DNA: TGTGCCTGGACCGGACAGGGCCGGACTGAAGCTTTCTTT.

This sequence joins TRBV14 and TRBJ2-3; maybe TRBD1 (6 bases). V lost 6 bases to trimming and J lost 2 bases, with 15 bases between them. The length of the CDR3 is 15 residues. Germline V gene lookup returns CDR1 SGHDN and CDR2 FVKESK. The CDR3 loop reads CASSHRVTNTDTQYF. The DNA for the CDR3 is TGTGCCAGCAGTCACAGGGTCACTAACACAGATACGCAGTATTTT.

The gene calls are TRBV7-3 and TRBJ2-1, with TRBD1 matching 10 bases. Trimming cost V 5 bases and J 0 bases; bases outside gene matches: 1. The CDR3 has 15 amino acids. CDR1 SGHTA and CDR2 FQGTGA come from the germline V gene. The CDR3 region is CASSRDRGSYNEQFF. The CDR3 DNA reads TGTGCCAGCAGCCGGGACAGGGGCTCCTACAATGAGCAGTTCTTC.

The rearrangement links TRBV6-5 to TRBJ1-4; D possibly corresponds to TRBD1 (5 bases). The V end lost 9 bases, the J end lost 3 bases, and 17 bases lay between the germline ends. Germline V gene data show CDR1 as MNHEY and CDR2 as SVGAGI. This CDR3 has 15 amino acids. CDR3 sequence (DNA): TGTGCCAGTAGCCTCCAGGGTATCGCTAATGAAAAACTGTTTTTT. Translation gives CASSLQGIANEKLFF.

A word on this clone: Other DNA sequences from this sample encode an identical CDR3 as well. The chain joins TRBV2 to TRBJ1-3; D call uncertain. The CDR3 contains 14 residues. V lost 7 bases to trimming and J lost 0 bases, with 10 bases between them. CDR1 SNHLY and CDR2 FYNNEI come from the germline V gene. The CDR3 here is CASTRGHSGNTIYF. CDR3 DNA: TGTGCCAGCACCCGAGGTCACTCTGGAAACACCATATATTTT.

The chain links TRBV4-2 to TRBJ2-1; tentative D call: TRBD2 (6 bases). The CDR3 extends over 14 amino acids. CDR1 and CDR2 (germline): LGHNA, YNFKEQ. Trimming pared 0 bases from V and 7 bases from J, leaving 10 bases between. CDR3 region: CASSQDRGKNEQFF. DNA of the CDR3: TGTGCCAGCAGCCAAGATCGGGGGAAGAATGAGCAGTTCTTC.